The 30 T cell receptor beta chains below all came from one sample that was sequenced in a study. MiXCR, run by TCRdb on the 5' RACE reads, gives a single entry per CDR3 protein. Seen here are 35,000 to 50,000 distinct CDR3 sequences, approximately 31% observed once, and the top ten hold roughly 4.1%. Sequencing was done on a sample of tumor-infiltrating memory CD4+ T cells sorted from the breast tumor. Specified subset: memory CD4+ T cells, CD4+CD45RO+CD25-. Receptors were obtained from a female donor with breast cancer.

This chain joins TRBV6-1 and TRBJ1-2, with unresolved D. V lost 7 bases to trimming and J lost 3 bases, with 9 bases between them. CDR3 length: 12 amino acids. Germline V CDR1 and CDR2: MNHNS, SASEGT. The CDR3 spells CASTESYYGYTF. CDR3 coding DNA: TGTGCCAGCACGGAGAGTTACTATGGCTACACCTTC.

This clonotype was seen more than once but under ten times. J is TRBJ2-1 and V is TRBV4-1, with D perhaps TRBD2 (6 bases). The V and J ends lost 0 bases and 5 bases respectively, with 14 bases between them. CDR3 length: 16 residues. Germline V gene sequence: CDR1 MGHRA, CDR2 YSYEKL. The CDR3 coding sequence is TGCGCCAGCAGCCAAGAAACGCCACTAGCAGACAATGAGCAGTTCTTC. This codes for CASSQETPLADNEQFF.

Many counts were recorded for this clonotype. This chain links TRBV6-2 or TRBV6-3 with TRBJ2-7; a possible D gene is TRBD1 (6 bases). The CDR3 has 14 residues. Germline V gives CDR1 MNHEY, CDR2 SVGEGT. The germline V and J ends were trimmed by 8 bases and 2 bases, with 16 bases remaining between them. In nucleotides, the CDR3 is TGTGCCAGCGGCAGGAACAGGGCACCCTACGAGCAGTACTTC. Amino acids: CASGRNRAPYEQYF.

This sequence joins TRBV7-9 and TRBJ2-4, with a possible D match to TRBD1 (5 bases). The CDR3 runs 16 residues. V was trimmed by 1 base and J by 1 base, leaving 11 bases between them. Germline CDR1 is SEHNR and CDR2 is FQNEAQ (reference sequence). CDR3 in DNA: TGTGCCAGCAGCTTAGGGGCAGGGCTGGCCAAAAACATTCAGTACTTC. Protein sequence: CASSLGAGLAKNIQYF.

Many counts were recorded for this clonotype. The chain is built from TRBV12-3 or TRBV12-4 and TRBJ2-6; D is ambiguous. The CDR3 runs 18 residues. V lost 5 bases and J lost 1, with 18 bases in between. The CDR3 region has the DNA TGTGCCAGCAGTCGATACACTTCGTCTCGGTCTGGGGCCAACGTCCTGACTTTC. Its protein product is CASSRYTSSRSGANVLTF.

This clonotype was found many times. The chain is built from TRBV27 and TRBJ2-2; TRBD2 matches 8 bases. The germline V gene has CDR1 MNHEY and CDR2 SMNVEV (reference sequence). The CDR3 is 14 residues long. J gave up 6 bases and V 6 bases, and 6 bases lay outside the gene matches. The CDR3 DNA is TGTGCCAGCAGCGGGGGGGGCGCTCCCGGGGAGCTGTTTTTT. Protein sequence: CASSGGGAPGELFF.

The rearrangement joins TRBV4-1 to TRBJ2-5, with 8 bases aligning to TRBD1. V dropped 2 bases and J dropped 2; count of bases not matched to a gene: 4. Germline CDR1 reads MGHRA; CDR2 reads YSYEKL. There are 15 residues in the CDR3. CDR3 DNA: TGCGCCAGCAGCCAATACAGGGGGGAGCAAGAGACCCAGTACTTC. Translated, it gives CASSQYRGEQETQYF.

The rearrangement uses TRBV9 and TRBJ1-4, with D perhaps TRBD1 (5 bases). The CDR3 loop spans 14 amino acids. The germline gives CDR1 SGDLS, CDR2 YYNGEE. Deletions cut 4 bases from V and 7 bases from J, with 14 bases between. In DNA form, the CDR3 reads TGTGCCAGCAGCCCCGGACATGCCTCTGAAAAACTGTTTTTT. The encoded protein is CASSPGHASEKLFF.

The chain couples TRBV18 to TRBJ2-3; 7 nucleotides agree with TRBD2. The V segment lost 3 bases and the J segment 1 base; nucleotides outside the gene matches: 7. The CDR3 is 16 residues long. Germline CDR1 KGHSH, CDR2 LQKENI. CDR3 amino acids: CASSPQRGGGTDTQYF. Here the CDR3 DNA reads TGTGCCAGCTCACCGCAGCGGGGAGGGGGCACAGATACGCAGTATTTT. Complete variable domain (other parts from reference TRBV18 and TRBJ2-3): NAGVMQNPRHLVRRRGQEARLRCSPMKGHSHVYWYRQLPEEGLKFMVYLQKENIIDESGMPKERFSAEFPKEGPSILRIQQVVRGDSAAYFCASSPQRGGGTDTQYFGPGTRLTVL.

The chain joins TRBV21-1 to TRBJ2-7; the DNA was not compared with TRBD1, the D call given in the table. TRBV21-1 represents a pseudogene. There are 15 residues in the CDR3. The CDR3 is CASSQKERDGYEQYF. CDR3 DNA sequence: TGTGCCAGCAGCCAAAAAGAAAGGGACGGCTACGAGCAGTACTTC.

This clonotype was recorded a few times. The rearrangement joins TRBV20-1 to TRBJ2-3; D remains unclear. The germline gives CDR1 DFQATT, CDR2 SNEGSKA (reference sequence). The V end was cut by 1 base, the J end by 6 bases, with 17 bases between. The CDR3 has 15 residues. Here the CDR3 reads CSARAPLSHTDTQYF. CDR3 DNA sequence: TGCAGTGCTAGAGCGCCGCTTTCCCACACGGATACGCAGTATTTT.

The CDR3 region is CASSLGTGQLYGYTF. CDR3 in DNA: TGTGCCAGCAGTTTAGGGACCGGACAGCTCTATGGCTACACCTTC. The J gene is TRBJ1-2, the V gene TRBV28; perhaps TRBD1 as D (6 bases). V lost 2 bases and J 4 bases, leaving 14 bases between the germline ends. Looked up from germline, CDR1 is MDHEN and CDR2 is SYDVKM. The CDR3 consists of 15 residues.

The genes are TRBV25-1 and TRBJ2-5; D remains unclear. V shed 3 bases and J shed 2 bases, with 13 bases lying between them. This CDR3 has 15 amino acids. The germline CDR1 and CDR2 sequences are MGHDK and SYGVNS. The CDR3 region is CASSEQRTVQETQYF. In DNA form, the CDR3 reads TGTGCCAGCAGTGAGCAGAGGACGGTGCAAGAGACCCAGTACTTC. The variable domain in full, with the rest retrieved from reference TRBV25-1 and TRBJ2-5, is EADIYQTPRYLVIGTGKKITLECSQTMGHDKMYWYQQDPGMELHLIHYSYGVNSTEKGDLSSESTVSRIRTEHFPLTLESARPSHTSQYLCASSEQRTVQETQYFGPGTRLLVL.

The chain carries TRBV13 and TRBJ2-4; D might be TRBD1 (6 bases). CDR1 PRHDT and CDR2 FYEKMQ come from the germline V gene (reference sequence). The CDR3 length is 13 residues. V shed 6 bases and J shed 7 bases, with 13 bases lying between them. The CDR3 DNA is TGTGCCAGCAGTTTGCAGGGGACGAACATTCAGTACTTC. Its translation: CASSLQGTNIQYF.

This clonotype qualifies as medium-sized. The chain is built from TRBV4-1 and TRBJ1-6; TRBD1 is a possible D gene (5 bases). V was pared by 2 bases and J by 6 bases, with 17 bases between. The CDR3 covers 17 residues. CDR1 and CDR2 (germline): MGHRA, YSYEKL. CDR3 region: CASSQLRQSSGNSPLHF. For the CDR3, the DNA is TGCGCCAGCAGCCAACTCCGACAGTCCTCGGGTAATTCACCCCTCCACTTT.

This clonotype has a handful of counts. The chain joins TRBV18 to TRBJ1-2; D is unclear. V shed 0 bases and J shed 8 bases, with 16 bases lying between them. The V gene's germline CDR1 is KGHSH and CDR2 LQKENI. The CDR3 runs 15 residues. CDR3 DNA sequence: TGTGCCAGCTCACCACCTGGGGTTGACCTTTACGGCTACACCTTC. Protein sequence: CASSPPGVDLYGYTF.

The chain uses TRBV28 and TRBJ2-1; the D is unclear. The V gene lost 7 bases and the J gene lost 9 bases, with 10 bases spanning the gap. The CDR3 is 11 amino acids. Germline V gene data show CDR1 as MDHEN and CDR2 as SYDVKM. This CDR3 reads CASMVGVEQFF. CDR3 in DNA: TGTGCCAGCATGGTTGGGGTTGAGCAGTTCTTC.

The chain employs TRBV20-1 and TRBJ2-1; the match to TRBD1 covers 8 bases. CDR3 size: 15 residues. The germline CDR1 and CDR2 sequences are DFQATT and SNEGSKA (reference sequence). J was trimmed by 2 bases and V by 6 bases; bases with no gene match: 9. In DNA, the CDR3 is TGCAGTGCCCCATCGGCAGGGGGCCCCTACAATGAGCAGTTCTTC. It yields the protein CSAPSAGGPYNEQFF.

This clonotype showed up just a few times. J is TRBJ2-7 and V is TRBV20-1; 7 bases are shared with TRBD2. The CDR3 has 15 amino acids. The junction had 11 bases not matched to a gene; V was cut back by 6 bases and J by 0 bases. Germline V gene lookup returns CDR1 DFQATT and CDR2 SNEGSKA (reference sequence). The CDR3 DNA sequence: TGCAGTGCGGGACTAAGCGGGCCCAACTCCTACGAGCAGTACTTC. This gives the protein CSAGLSGPNSYEQYF.

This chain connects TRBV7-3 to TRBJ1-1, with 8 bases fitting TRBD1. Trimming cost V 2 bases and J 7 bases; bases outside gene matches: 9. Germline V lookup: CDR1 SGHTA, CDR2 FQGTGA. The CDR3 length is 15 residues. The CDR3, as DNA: TGTGCCAGCAGCTTACTGGGGTCAGGACAGGGTGAAGCTTTCTTT. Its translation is CASSLLGSGQGEAFF.

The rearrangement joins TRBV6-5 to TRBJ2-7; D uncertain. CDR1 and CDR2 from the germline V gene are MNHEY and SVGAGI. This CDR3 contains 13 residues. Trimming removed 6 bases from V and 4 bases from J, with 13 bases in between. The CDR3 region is CASRKGRGYEQYF. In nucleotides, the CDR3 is TGTGCCAGCAGAAAGGGCAGAGGATACGAGCAGTACTTC.

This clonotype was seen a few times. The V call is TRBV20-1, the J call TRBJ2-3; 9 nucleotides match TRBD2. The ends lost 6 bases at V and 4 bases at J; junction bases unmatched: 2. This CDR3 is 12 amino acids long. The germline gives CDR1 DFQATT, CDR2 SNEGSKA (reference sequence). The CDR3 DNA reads TGCAGTGCGGCTAGCGGGGCAGATACGCAGTATTTT. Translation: CSAASGADTQYF.

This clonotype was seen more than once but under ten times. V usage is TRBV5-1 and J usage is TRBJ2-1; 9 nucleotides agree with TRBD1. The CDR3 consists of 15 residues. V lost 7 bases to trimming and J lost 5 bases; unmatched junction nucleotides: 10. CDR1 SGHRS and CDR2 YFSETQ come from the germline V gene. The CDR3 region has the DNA TGCGCCAGCGGAAAAACAGGGGGCCTTAACAATGAGCAGTTCTTC. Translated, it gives CASGKTGGLNNEQFF.

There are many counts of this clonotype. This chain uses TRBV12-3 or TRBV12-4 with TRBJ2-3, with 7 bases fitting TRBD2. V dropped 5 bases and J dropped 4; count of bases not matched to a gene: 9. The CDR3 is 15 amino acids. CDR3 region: CASSKGLGQADTQYF. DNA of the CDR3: TGTGCCAGCAGTAAAGGACTAGGTCAGGCAGATACGCAGTATTTT.

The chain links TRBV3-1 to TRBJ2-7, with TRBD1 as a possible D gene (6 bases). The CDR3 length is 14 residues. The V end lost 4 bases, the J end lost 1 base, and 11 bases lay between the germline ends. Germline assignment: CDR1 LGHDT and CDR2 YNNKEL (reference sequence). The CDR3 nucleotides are TGTGCCAGCAGCCCCCGACAGGTGTCCTACGAGCAGTACGTC. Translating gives CASSPRQVSYEQYV.

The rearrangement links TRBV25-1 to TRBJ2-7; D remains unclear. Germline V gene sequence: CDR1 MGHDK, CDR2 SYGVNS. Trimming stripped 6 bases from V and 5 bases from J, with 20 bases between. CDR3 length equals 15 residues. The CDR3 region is CASSEPGLRADEQYF. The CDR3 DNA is TGTGCCAGCAGCGAGCCCGGGCTTCGGGCTGACGAGCAGTACTTC.

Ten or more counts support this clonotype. CDR3 coding DNA: TGCGCCAGCAGCCTGAACGGGGGTAACACTGAAGCTTTCTTT. Protein product: CASSLNGGNTEAFF. The J gene is TRBJ1-1, the V gene TRBV5-1, with D perhaps TRBD1 (5 bases). The CDR3 has 14 residues. The germline V gene has CDR1 SGHRS and CDR2 YFSETQ. Trimming cost V 4 bases and J 2 bases, with 12 bases left between them.

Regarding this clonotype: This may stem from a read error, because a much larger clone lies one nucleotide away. CDR3 DNA: TGTGCCAGCAGCTCGGAGGGAGGAGGTACGCAGTATTTT. This encodes CASSSEGGGTQYF. The V call is TRBV5-5, the J call TRBJ2-3; D might be TRBD2 (6 bases). Trimming pared 3 bases from V and 8 bases from J, leaving 13 bases between. The CDR3 runs 13 residues. In germline, CDR1 is SGHKS, CDR2 YYEKEE (reference sequence).

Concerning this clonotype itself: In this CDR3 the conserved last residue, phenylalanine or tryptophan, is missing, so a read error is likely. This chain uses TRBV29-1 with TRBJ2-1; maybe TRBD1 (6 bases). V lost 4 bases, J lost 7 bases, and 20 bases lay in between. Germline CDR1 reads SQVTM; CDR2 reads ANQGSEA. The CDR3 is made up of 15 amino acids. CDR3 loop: CSVGIQGVRGNEQFI. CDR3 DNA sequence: TGCAGCGTTGGTATACAGGGTGTAAGGGGTAATGAGCAGTTCATC.

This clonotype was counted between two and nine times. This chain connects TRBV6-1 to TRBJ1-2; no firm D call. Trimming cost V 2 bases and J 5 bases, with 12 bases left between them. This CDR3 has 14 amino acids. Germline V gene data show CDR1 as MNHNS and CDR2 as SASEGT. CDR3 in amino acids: CASSERRDPYGYTF. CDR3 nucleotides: TGTGCCAGCAGTGAAAGACGTGATCCTTATGGCTACACCTTC.